One T cell receptor beta chain is described in this entry. It lacks a known antigen. Within one base of it there is no much larger clone, and no base qualities were kept. To sequence the TCRbeta CDR3 region, genomic DNA was isolated from the sorted cells. The immunoSEQ Assay was used to sequence the TCRbeta CDR3 regions. Imported from immuneACCESS, the table was reduced by TCRdb to in-frame sequences with V and J called. These copies leave out some clones; in studies compared against another copy, an unresolved V gene accounts for under half, and the cause of the remainder is not known. This sample lists around 43,000 clones; 86% were detected once. The ten largest clones represent 12% of the sample. The trial excluded patients who had a history of autoimmune disease or were on systemic immunosuppression. Peripheral blood for TCR sequencing was collected from all dose cohorts at baseline, on cycle 4 day 1, and on cycle 7 day 1. The samples were drawn from a first-in-human, open-label, multicenter phase I dose-escalation trial of ivuxolimab. Adults with locally advanced or metastatic head and neck squamous cell, hepatocellular, melanoma or renal cell carcinoma were enrolled in the trial. CD4+ and CD8+ T cells were sorted separately from peripheral blood before TCR sequencing.

In the germline V gene, CDR1 corresponds to SGDLS and CDR2 to YYNGEE. The CDR3 numbers 15 residues from cysteine through phenylalanine. CDR3 DNA only is kept here, 45 bases in frame from base 1. V loses 3 bases at its end and J loses 4 bases; junction bases beyond the gene matches: 6. These data belong to a study of OX40 agonist ivuxolimab in advanced cancers. The study in broad terms: Ivuxolimab was an agonistic, fully human IgG2 monoclonal antibody directed against OX40 (CD134), a costimulatory receptor. Partial responses were achieved by three dose-escalation patients, of whom one had hepatocellular carcinoma and two had cutaneous melanoma. Intravenous ivuxolimab was administered to patients every 2 weeks at six dose levels: 0.01, 0.1, 0.3, 1.5, 3 and 10 mg/kg. The purpose of peripheral TCRbeta sequencing was to test whether ivuxolimab changed TCR sequence diversity and led to clonal T-cell expansion. In the dose-escalation cohort, approximately 83% of patients were male, and the mean age was around 60 years with a range of roughly 20 to 79. Prior anti-PD-1, anti-PD-L1 or anti-CTLA-4 therapy was permitted, and checkpoint inhibitors had been received by roughly 40% of dose-escalation patients. The paper covers the monotherapy dose-escalation part of the phase I ivuxolimab trial, which included N = 52 patients. Among the approximately 50 dose-escalation patients, approximately 20 had hepatocellular carcinoma, approximately 15 melanoma, 9 renal cell carcinoma and 9 head and neck cancer. General findings and caveats noted by the study authors: On average, CD8+ T cells showed more expanded clones than CD4+ T cells after ivuxolimab. At doses from 0.1 to 3.0 mg/kg, clonal expansion was seen in both CD4+ and CD8+ blood T cells between baseline and week 6. In the 0.1-3.0 mg/kg groups, partial responders had among the lowest normalized peripheral clonal expansion, particularly in CD8+ T cells. The antigen specificity of the clonally expanded peripheral T cells was not determined. Low levels of normalized T-cell clonal expansion were also seen in some patients who did not respond.

The sample here was CD4+ or CD8+ T cells sorted from blood, taken in a trial of the OX40 agonist ivuxolimab. The V gene is TRBV9 and the J gene is TRBJ1-3; a stretch of 8 junction bases matches TRBD1. The TCR sequence derives from an adult with an advanced solid tumor such as melanoma, head and neck, liver or kidney cancer. The CDR3 is CASSAGQGAGNTIYF. In nucleotides, the sequence is TGTGCCAGCAGCGCCGGACAGGGAGCAGGAAACACCATATATTTT.